The TCR beta chain described here comes from a study of blood T cell repertoires in COVID-19. The overall study: The origin of the acute and convalescent COVID-19 samples was the United States, Italy and Spain. T cells, B-cell-depleted T cells, or PBMCs provided the cDNA or gDNA that served as material.

In this sample, this clone is medium-sized (0.01 to 0.1%). Germline V gene lookup returns CDR1 SNHLY and CDR2 FYNNEI. With 6 bases removed from V and 0 bases from J, the gap between germline ends came to 12 bases. This CDR3 is 15 amino acids long. Source study methods: Counts of nucleated cells, estimated from reference gene primer amplification, were obtained. Profiled with immunoSEQ multiplex PCR; TCRdb holds only in-frame clones, not every one. The DNA was the basis for D and trimming; V, J and clone size are from that table. The table records 190,000 or so clones, around 78% of them present only once.

V usage is TRBV2 and J usage is TRBJ1-5, with D maybe TRBD1 (6 bases). The clonotype originates from a woman of 80 years or more with active or convalescent COVID-19. The sequenced sample consisted of peripheral blood. CDR3 sequence: CASRGADLSNQPQHF. CDR3 sequence (DNA): TGTGCCAGCAGGGGGGCAGATCTTAGCAATCAGCCCCAGCATTTT.